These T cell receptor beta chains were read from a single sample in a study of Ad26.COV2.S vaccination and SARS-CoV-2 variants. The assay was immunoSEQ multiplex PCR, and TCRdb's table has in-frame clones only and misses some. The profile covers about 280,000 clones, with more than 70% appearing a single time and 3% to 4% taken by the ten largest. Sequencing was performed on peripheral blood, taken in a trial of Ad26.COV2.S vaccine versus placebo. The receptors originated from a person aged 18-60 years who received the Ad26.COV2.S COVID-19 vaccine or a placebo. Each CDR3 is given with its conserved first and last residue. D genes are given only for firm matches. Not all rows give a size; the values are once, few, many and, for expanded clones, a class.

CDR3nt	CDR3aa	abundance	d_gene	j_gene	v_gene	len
TGTGCCATCAGTGAGTCTAGGGGGCATGCTGAAGCTTTCTTT	CAISESRGHAEAFF	.	TRBD1	TRBJ1-1	TRBV10-3	14
TGTGCCAGCAGCTTAAGGCCGGCGGACACTGAAGCTTTCTTT	CASSLRPADTEAFF	.	.	TRBJ1-1	TRBV7-2	14
TGCGCCAGCCACGGGACTAGCGGCGATGAGCAGTTCTTC	CASHGTSGDEQFF	.	TRBD2	TRBJ2-1	TRBV5-1	13
TGTGCCAGCAGCTTAACGTTGGGACAGGGATCTGAAGCTTTCTTT	CASSLTLGQGSEAFF	.	TRBD1	TRBJ1-1	TRBV7-3	15
TGTGCCAGCAGTTCAGGGGGGCTCTATCAGCCCCAGCATTTT	CASSSGGLYQPQHF	once	TRBD1	TRBJ1-5	TRBV27	14
TGTGCCAGCAGCTGGCGACAGGGAGCTCCTGGGGCCAACGTCCTGACTTTC	CASSWRQGAPGANVLTF	.	TRBD1	TRBJ2-6	TRBV5-4	17
TGTGCCAGTAGGGGACTAGCGGGAACCTACGAGCAGTACTTC	CASRGLAGTYEQYF	few	TRBD2	TRBJ2-7	TRBV27	14
TGTGCCACCAGCAGGGTGGACGTTATTCAAGAGACCCAGTACTTC	CATSRVDVIQETQYF	once	.	TRBJ2-5	TRBV15	15
TGTGCCAGCAGCTTAGGATCAAGCGGCTACCGCACAGATACGCAGTATTTT	CASSLGSSGYRTDTQYF	.	.	TRBJ2-3	TRBV7-6	17
TGTGCCAGCAGTCCCCGGGGGTTAGAGACCCAGTACTTC	CASSPRGLETQYF	.	.	TRBJ2-5	TRBV12-3/TRBV12-4	13
TGTGCCAGCAGCTCTGACAGGGGCGCCTACAATGAGCAGTTCTTC	CASSSDRGAYNEQFF	once	TRBD1	TRBJ2-1	TRBV6-5	15
TGTGCCAGCTCAGACAGGGGAGGTGGCTACACCTTC	CASSDRGGGYTF	.	TRBD1	TRBJ1-2	TRBV18	12
TGTGCCAGCAGTGACACGACAGGGATTGGGGAAAAACTGTTTTTT	CASSDTTGIGEKLFF	.	TRBD1	TRBJ1-4	TRBV25-1	15
TGTGCCAGCAGCGTAGGTGCTCAATGGGGAACTGAAGCTTTCTTT	CASSVGAQWGTEAFF	once	.	TRBJ1-1	TRBV9	15
TGTGCCACCGAAGGGGATACCTCCTACAATGAGCAGTTCTTC	CATEGDTSYNEQFF	.	.	TRBJ2-1	TRBV19	14
TGTGCCAGCAGCTTAGGGACAGGGGAGGACGGGGAGCTGTTTTTT	CASSLGTGEDGELFF	.	TRBD1	TRBJ2-2	TRBV7-2	15
TGTGCCAGCGCCCTAGCAGGGGTGTGGAATAATTCACCCCTCCACTTT	CASALAGVWNNSPLHF	.	.	TRBJ1-6	TRBV2	16
TGTGCCAGCAGCCAAGGGGGGACAGTGAACACTGAAGCTTTCTTT	CASSQGGTVNTEAFF	.	TRBD1	TRBJ1-1	TRBV7-2	15
TGTGCCAGTAGTATTAGGTCCTTTAATGAAAAACTGTTTTTT	CASSIRSFNEKLFF	.	.	TRBJ1-4	TRBV19	14
TGTGCCAGCAGCTTACGGAGGGGAGCAGATTCACCCCTCCACTTT	CASSLRRGADSPLHF	many	.	TRBJ1-6	TRBV7-3	15
TGTGCCAGCTCACCCCCCTCCCGGGCCCGGGATTCACCCCTCCACTTT	CASSPPSRARDSPLHF	.	.	TRBJ1-6	TRBV18	16
TGCGCCAGCAGTTCCCCAGGAGAAAACATTCAGTACTTC	CASSSPGENIQYF	.	.	TRBJ2-4	TRBV5-1	13
TGTGCCAGCAGTTTTAAAGGGTATGGCTACACCTTC	CASSFKGYGYTF	.	.	TRBJ1-2	TRBV27	12
TGCGCCAGCAGCCATTTGGGGGACGACTATGGCTACACCTTC	CASSHLGDDYGYTF	.	.	TRBJ1-2	TRBV5-1	14
TGTGCCAGCAGCGGGGATTGGGCAGGGGGCAGGCAGCCCCAGCATTTT	CASSGDWAGGRQPQHF	.	TRBD1	TRBJ1-5	TRBV9	16
TGCGCCAGCAGCCTGACAGGGAGCCCCTACAATGAGCAGTTCTTC	CASSLTGSPYNEQFF	.	TRBD1	TRBJ2-1	TRBV5-1	15
TGTGCCTGGAGCGGGGGTGGATCTTGGGCAGATACGCAGTATTTT	CAWSGGGSWADTQYF	.	.	TRBJ2-3	TRBV30	15
TGTGCCTGGACGTTGGACAGGGGCGAAGCTTTCTTT	CAWTLDRGEAFF	.	TRBD1	TRBJ1-1	TRBV30	12
TGTGCCAGCAGTTTAGGTGGAGATACGCAGTATTTT	CASSLGGDTQYF	.	.	TRBJ2-3	TRBV12-3/TRBV12-4	12
TGTGCCTGGAGTGAAGGGGGCCCTGAAGCTTTCTTT	CAWSEGGPEAFF	.	TRBD1	TRBJ1-1	TRBV30	12
TGTGCCAGCAGCGTAGGGTCGAGCTCCTACAATGAGCAGTTCTTC	CASSVGSSSYNEQFF	.	.	TRBJ2-1	TRBV5-4	15
TGTGCCTGGGGGAGTCTCCGCTCCCAATCAAGTGGACAGGGTTCTTTCTTT	CAWGSLRSQSSGQGSFF	.	TRBD1	TRBJ1-1	TRBV30	17
TGTGCCAGTAGTGAGGGGAAATCAACTAATGAAAAACTGTTTTTT	CASSEGKSTNEKLFF	few	.	TRBJ1-4	TRBV19	15
TGTGCCAGCAGCAAATGGGACAGGGGTTTTACCTATGGCTACACCTTC	CASSKWDRGFTYGYTF	once	.	TRBJ1-2	TRBV21-1	16
TGTGCCAGCAGCTTGGACAGCCAGAAGAACACTGAAGCTTTCTTT	CASSLDSQKNTEAFF	.	.	TRBJ1-1	TRBV11-3	15
TGTGCCAGCAGCTTTTCGGACAGGGGGAGTTCACCCCTCCACTTT	CASSFSDRGSSPLHF	.	TRBD1	TRBJ1-6	TRBV5-4	15
TGTGCCAGCAGGGGACTCATGAACACTGAAGCTTTCTTT	CASRGLMNTEAFF	.	.	TRBJ1-1	TRBV6-5	13
TGTGCCAGCACCGCACAGGGTAAGAACTATGGCTACACCTTC	CASTAQGKNYGYTF	.	.	TRBJ1-2	TRBV5-6	14